This T cell receptor beta chain was observed in a study of control samples from healthy donors and cancer patients. The CDR3 sequence is 16 residues long. Germline CDR1 GTSNPN, CDR2 SVGIG (reference sequence). V was pared by 0 bases and J by 0 bases, with 5 bases of the junction left unmatched. Here immunoSEQ multiplex PCR was the method, and the copy in TCRdb shows in-frame clones only, minus some. This table holds 130,000 or so clones, over 75% found once. This sequence originates from a man in his 60s in good health. Sequenced: blood. This rearrangement joins TRBV30 to TRBJ1-3; 7 bases map to TRBD1. The CDR3 bases are TGTGCCTGGAGTGTCAGGGGGGTCCTCTCTGGAAACACCATATATTTT. Translating it yields CAWSVRGVLSGNTIYF.